The 21 T cell receptor beta chains in this list originate from one sample, sequenced in a study of blood T cell repertoires in COVID-19. Profiled with immunoSEQ multiplex PCR; TCRdb holds only in-frame clones, not every one. Of 200,000 or so clones in the sample, about nine tenths were seen once. Sequencing used PBMCs or T cells enriched from blood (not recorded which). These receptor sequences come from a man aged 25-40 years in a cohort exposed to, infected with or recovered from COVID-19 (not recorded which).

V usage is TRBV6-1 and J usage is TRBJ2-5; 9 bases align to TRBD2. This CDR3 is 17 amino acids long. J gave up 5 bases and V 0 bases, and 10 bases lay outside the gene matches. Per the germline V gene, CDR1 is MNHNS and CDR2 is SASEGT. CDR3 nucleotides: TGTGCCAGCAGTGAAGCCAAAAGTAGCGGGAGAGATGAGACCCAGTACTTC. Residues: CASSEAKSSGRDETQYF.

CDR3 residues: CSVGTSGRAVNTGELFF. The CDR3 region has the DNA TGCAGCGTGGGGACTAGCGGGAGGGCCGTAAACACCGGGGAGCTGTTTTTT. The genes are TRBV29-1 and TRBJ2-2; 16 bases line up with TRBD2. The CDR3 is 17 amino acids. V was pared by 6 bases and J by 2 bases, with 6 bases of the junction left unmatched. Per germline, CDR1 SQVTM and CDR2 ANQGSEA.

This chain links TRBV25-1 with TRBJ1-5, with D tentatively TRBD1 (6 bases). The length of the CDR3 is 16 residues. Germline V gene lookup returns CDR1 MGHDK and CDR2 SYGVNS. V was cut by 8 bases and J by 4 bases, with 21 bases left in between. CDR3 in amino acids: CASSPAGNRDNQPQHF. Written as DNA, the CDR3 is TGTGCCAGCTCCCCGGCCGGAAACAGGGATAATCAGCCCCAGCATTTT. The full variable domain, its missing parts supplied by reference TRBV25-1 and TRBJ1-5, is EADIYQTPRYLVIGTGKKITLECSQTMGHDKMYWYQQDPGMELHLIHYSYGVNSTEKGDLSSESTVSRIRTEHFPLTLESARPSHTSQYLCASSPAGNRDNQPQHFGDGTRLSIL.

V is TRBV6-2 or TRBV6-3 and J is TRBJ2-1, with a possible D match to TRBD1 (6 bases). The V end lost 0 bases, the J end lost 7 bases, and 25 bases lay between the germline ends. This CDR3 spans 19 amino acids. CDR1 is MNHEY and CDR2 is SVGEGT in the germline V gene. CDR3 coding DNA: TGTGCCAGCAGTTACTCGGGTCAGGGGCGACTGGGGACGGGTAATGAGCAGTTCTTC. Translating it yields CASSYSGQGRLGTGNEQFF.

The J gene is TRBJ2-1, the V gene TRBV4-1, with D tentatively TRBD2 (5 bases). Germline V CDR1 and CDR2: MGHRA, YSYEKL. The CDR3 has 14 residues. The V end lost 4 bases, the J end lost 8 bases, and 15 bases lay between the germline ends. For the CDR3, the DNA is TGCGCCAGCAGCCTCCAATTACTAGTGTATGAGCAGTTCTTC. As protein: CASSLQLLVYEQFF.

V and J are TRBV27 and TRBJ2-4; maybe TRBD1 (6 bases). This CDR3 spans 17 amino acids. The ends were cut back, 0 bases at V and 3 bases at J, with 15 bases in the middle. CDR1 and CDR2 (germline): MNHEY, SMNVEV (reference sequence). This CDR3 reads CASSLSQGTIVKNIQYF. In DNA form, the CDR3 reads TGTGCCAGCAGTTTATCTCAGGGGACGATCGTCAAAAACATTCAGTACTTC.

The V and J genes are TRBV27 and TRBJ1-1; no clear D. Trimming shortened V by 8 bases and J by 7 bases, and 17 bases separated the two germline ends. The CDR3 runs 13 residues. From germline, CDR1 is MNHEY and CDR2 SMNVEV (reference sequence). The CDR3 DNA reads TGTGCCAGCTCTACCTTAGTACTTGGTGAAGCTTTCTTT. Translation gives CASSTLVLGEAFF.

CDR3 region: CASSRTTGGNQETQYF. In DNA form, the CDR3 reads TGTGCCAGCAGCCGAACGACAGGGGGGAACCAAGAGACCCAGTACTTC. The chain combines TRBV11-3 with TRBJ2-5; 9 bases are shared with TRBD1. The CDR3 covers 16 residues. Germline CDR1 is SGHNT and CDR2 is YENEEA. With 5 bases clipped from V and 0 bases from J, the junction kept 7 bases outside the gene matches. The full variable domain, in which reference TRBV11-3 and TRBJ2-5 provide the parts outside the CDR3, is EAGVVQSPRYKIIEKKQPVAFWCNPISGHNTLYWYLQNLGQGPELLIRYENEEAVDDSQLPKDRFSAERLKGVDSTLKIQPAELGDSAVYLCASSRTTGGNQETQYFGPGTRLLVL.

The CDR3 region has the DNA TGCGCCAGCAGCGACCGGGACAACGCGAACACCGGGGAGCTGTTTTTT. Protein sequence: CASSDRDNANTGELFF. The rearrangement uses TRBV10-1 and TRBJ2-2; possible D gene TRBD1, 6 bases. CDR1 and CDR2 (germline): WNHNN, SYGVQD (reference sequence). This CDR3 has 16 amino acids. V was pared by 6 bases and J by 0 bases, with 14 bases between.

CDR3 region: CASSLAAGTGVYEQYF. CDR3 in DNA: TGTGCCAGCAGCTTAGCGGCCGGGACTGGGGTTTACGAGCAGTACTTC. V gene TRBV7-9 combines with J gene TRBJ2-7; the D gene is possibly TRBD2 (6 bases). Deletions cut 0 bases from V and 4 bases from J, with 16 bases between. Germline V gene lookup returns CDR1 SEHNR and CDR2 FQNEAQ (reference sequence). The CDR3 totals 16 residues.

The chain has TRBV7-6 and TRBJ1-2; the match to TRBD1 covers 8 bases. Germline CDR1 is SGHVS and CDR2 is FNYEAQ. This CDR3 is 17 amino acids long. Trimming cost V 1 base and J 4 bases; bases outside gene matches: 11. The CDR3 protein is CASSLEVEGTGLYGYTF. In DNA form, the CDR3 reads TGTGCCAGCAGCTTAGAGGTCGAGGGGACAGGACTCTATGGCTACACCTTC.

V is TRBV9 and J is TRBJ2-1; possibly TRBD2 for D (5 bases). The CDR3 contains 15 residues. Trimming stripped 0 bases from V and 4 bases from J, with 11 bases between. The germline V gene encodes CDR1 SGDLS and CDR2 YYNGEE. In nucleotides, the CDR3 is TGTGCCAGCAGCGTAGGGGAGACGAGTTACAATGAGCAGTTCTTC. Residues: CASSVGETSYNEQFF.

The chain couples TRBV4-2 to TRBJ2-1; 13 bases map to TRBD2. Per the germline V gene, CDR1 is LGHNA and CDR2 is YNFKEQ. V gave up 0 bases and J gave up 12 bases; unmatched junction bases: 8. This CDR3 is built from 16 residues. The CDR3 nucleotides read TGTGCCAGCAGCCAAGATGGGACTAGCGGGGACCTGGGGCAGTTCTTC. Encoded protein: CASSQDGTSGDLGQFF.

The chain carries TRBV12-5 and TRBJ1-2; tentatively, D is TRBD1 (6 bases). Trimming left V 6 bases short and J 7 bases short, with 15 bases between. CDR1 and CDR2 from the germline V gene are LGHNT and FRNRAP. This CDR3 is 13 amino acids long. CDR3 protein: CASGNSGVAGYTF. CDR3 nucleotide sequence: TGTGCTAGTGGCAATTCAGGGGTTGCTGGCTACACCTTC.

V gene TRBV7-9 combines with J gene TRBJ1-1; D possibly corresponds to TRBD1 (5 bases). V lost 5 bases, J lost 7 bases, and 14 bases lay in between. This CDR3 is built from 13 residues. The germline V gene has CDR1 SEHNR and CDR2 FQNEAQ (reference sequence). For the CDR3, the DNA is TGTGCCAGCAGCCTTCAGGGATTATATGAAGCTTTCTTT. As protein: CASSLQGLYEAFF.

This chain joins TRBV12-3 or TRBV12-4 and TRBJ1-4; D possibly corresponds to TRBD1 (5 bases). The V and J ends lost 10 bases and 6 bases respectively, with 9 bases between them. The CDR3 totals 11 residues. CDR3 amino acids: CAIGGDEKLFF. CDR3 nucleotide sequence: TGTGCCATCGGGGGGGATGAAAAACTGTTTTTT.

V is TRBV7-2 and J is TRBJ2-2, with 8 bases fitting TRBD2. Germline CDR1 SGHTA, CDR2 FQGNSA. There are 16 residues in the CDR3. J was trimmed by 0 bases and V by 3 bases; bases with no gene match: 3. The CDR3 nucleotides are TGTGCCAGCAGCTTTATCGGGGGGGCGAACACCGGGGAGCTGTTTTTT. This sequence encodes CASSFIGGANTGELFF.

This clone was counted a few times. The chain couples TRBV6-5 to TRBJ2-3, with a weak D call TRBD2 (6 bases). The length of the CDR3 is 14 residues. The germline V gene encodes CDR1 MNHEY and CDR2 SVGAGI. The V gene lost 2 bases and the J gene lost 5 bases, with 11 bases spanning the gap. The CDR3 DNA reads as TGTGCCAGCAGTTACGGGACTCCTGGAGATACGCAGTATTTT. Translated: CASSYGTPGDTQYF.

The genes are TRBV7-9 and TRBJ2-5; TRBD1 matches at 7 bases. Trimming removed 1 base from V and 3 bases from J; junction bases left unmatched: 5. CDR1 and CDR2 from the germline V gene are SEHNR and FQNEAQ (reference sequence). This CDR3 is 15 amino acids long. CDR3 sequence reads: CASSLGGQIKETQYF. The CDR3 nucleotides read TGTGCCAGCAGCTTAGGGGGACAGATAAAAGAGACCCAGTACTTC.

The chain recombines TRBV19 with TRBJ2-1; 8 bases are a match to TRBD2. Germline trimming cut 5 bases from V and 4 bases from J; bases unmatched to any gene: 4. Looked up from germline, CDR1 is LNHDA and CDR2 is SQIVND (reference sequence). This CDR3 is 14 amino acids long. CDR3 residues: CASSGTSGYNEQFF. The DNA of the CDR3 is TGTGCCAGTAGTGGTACTAGCGGATACAATGAGCAGTTCTTC.

This clone was seen only once. This chain joins TRBV18 and TRBJ1-4, with TRBD1 as a possible D gene (6 bases). CDR3 size: 15 residues. CDR1 is KGHSH, CDR2 LQKENI, per germline. V was pared by 5 bases and J by 5 bases, with 15 bases between. Written as DNA, the CDR3 is TGTGCCAGCTCATCCCGACAGGCTGTGAATGAAAAACTGTTTTTT. Its protein product is CASSSRQAVNEKLFF.